Shown below are 27 T cell receptor beta chains from a single sample sequenced in a study of T cells in Graves' hyperthyroidism and ophthalmopathy. Using RNA transcripts as the source, TCR beta CDR3 regions were amplified. The study used the HTBI primer set for a first-round RT-PCR of the TCR CDR3. Each CDR3 protein gets one entry after TCRdb re-called the multiplex PCR reads with MiXCR. The table includes around 350,000 distinct CDR3 sequences, 13% to 15% detected once. The sequenced sample consisted of blood. The receptors were gathered from a woman aged 25 to 39 with Graves' ophthalmopathy.

A few counts support this clonotype. The rearrangement uses TRBV11-1 and TRBJ2-7; 12 positions agree with TRBD1. The CDR3 length is 14 residues. Per the germline V gene, CDR1 is SGHAT and CDR2 is FQDESV (reference sequence). V lost 4 bases, J lost 6 bases, and 4 bases stayed unmatched. CDR3 in amino acids: CASSYGTGGIEQYF. DNA for the CDR3: TGTGCCAGCAGCTATGGGACAGGGGGCATCGAGCAGTACTTC.

A remark on this clonotype: A clone one base away is much larger, so this may be a read error. V is TRBV14 and J is TRBJ2-7; 7 nucleotides line up with TRBD1. V lost 3 bases and J lost 2; bases outside the gene matches: 10. The germline gives CDR1 SGHDN, CDR2 FVKESK. The CDR3 spans 16 residues. The CDR3 spells CASSHTIWDRAYEQYF. CDR3 sequence (DNA): TGTGCCAGCAGCCATACTATCTGGGACAGAGCCTACGAGCAGTACTTC.

This clonotype was detected ten times or more. The chain uses TRBV9 and TRBJ2-7; TRBD2 might be the D (5 bases). CDR1 SGDLS and CDR2 YYNGEE come from the germline V gene. V was cut by 2 bases and J by 2 bases, with 11 bases left in between. CDR3 length: 14 residues. The CDR3 reads CASSVSGNAYEQYF. The CDR3 DNA reads TGTGCCAGCAGCGTGTCGGGGAACGCCTACGAGCAGTACTTC.

This rearrangement joins TRBV24-1 to TRBJ2-5, with D tentatively TRBD1 (6 bases). Germline CDR1 KGHDR, CDR2 SFDVKD. The CDR3 is made up of 14 amino acids. Trimming shortened V by 0 bases and J by 5 bases, and 9 bases separated the two germline ends. The CDR3 sequence: CATSDLGQRETQYF. CDR3 DNA sequence: TGTGCCACCAGTGATTTGGGACAGAGGGAGACCCAGTACTTC.

In its sample, this clonotype was seen many times. The chain uses TRBV2 and TRBJ1-1, with D possibly matching TRBD1 (5 bases). Per the germline V gene, CDR1 is SNHLY and CDR2 is FYNNEI. CDR3 length equals 12 residues. V dropped 6 bases and J dropped 11 bases, with 16 bases sitting between them. The CDR3 nucleotides read TGTGCCAGCAGGGACCCGGGACTTTGGGCTTTCTTT. Translated: CASRDPGLWAFF.

This clonotype was found many times. The chain links TRBV28 to TRBJ2-3, with 8 positions matching TRBD1. The J segment lost 1 base and the V segment lost 3 bases, leaving 3 bases of the junction unmatched. This CDR3 region has 15 residues. Germline CDR1 MDHEN, CDR2 SYDVKM. This CDR3 is CASSLPGGGTDTQYF. The DNA of the CDR3 is TGTGCCAGCAGTTTGCCAGGGGGCGGCACAGATACGCAGTATTTT.

This clonotype was observed many times. The V gene is TRBV24-1, the J gene TRBJ2-2; 7 bases align to TRBD1. The CDR3 loop spans 17 amino acids. Per the germline V gene, CDR1 is KGHDR and CDR2 is SFDVKD. J lost 0 bases, V lost 7 bases, and 10 bases had no gene match. This CDR3 is CATSLSTGQPNTGELFF. CDR3 DNA sequence: TGTGCCACCAGCTTATCGACAGGGCAACCGAACACCGGGGAGCTGTTTTTT.

This clonotype was detected ten times or more. The rearrangement joins TRBV20-1 to TRBJ1-2, with TRBD1 matching 7 bases. J gave up 5 bases and V 5 bases, and 11 bases lay outside the gene matches. Germline-derived CDR1 and CDR2 are DFQATT and SNEGSKA (reference sequence). The CDR3 length is 14 residues. Here the CDR3 reads CSAERGGGGYGYTF. The CDR3 nucleotides are TGCAGTGCTGAACGGGGAGGGGGCGGATATGGCTACACCTTC.

The rearrangement joins TRBV4-1 to TRBJ1-6, with D possibly matching TRBD1 (5 bases). This CDR3 has 15 amino acids. Trimming pared 1 base from V and 8 bases from J, leaving 12 bases between. Germline V CDR1 and CDR2: MGHRA, YSYEKL. CDR3 in DNA: TGCGCCAGCAGCCAAGTCAGGGAGCTGTATTCACCCCTCCACTTT. Translated, it gives CASSQVRELYSPLHF.

This clonotype was picked up many times. The gene calls are TRBV7-2 and TRBJ2-7, with D maybe TRBD2 (6 bases). Trimming took off 3 bases at V and 5 bases at J, with 11 bases between the two ends. Germline V gene lookup returns CDR1 SGHTA and CDR2 FQGNSA. The CDR3 contains 13 residues. The CDR3 DNA reads as TGTGCCAGCAGCTTTCGGACTAAAGACGAGCAGTACTTC. Translated, it gives CASSFRTKDEQYF.

This rearrangement joins TRBV3-1 to TRBJ2-7, with TRBD1 identical over 8 bases. This CDR3 region has 15 residues. Looked up from germline, CDR1 is LGHDT and CDR2 is YNNKEL (reference sequence). Trimming removed 5 bases from V and 3 bases from J; junction bases left unmatched: 9. Written as DNA, the CDR3 is TGTGCCAGCAGCAATGGACAGGGAGTTATCTACGAGCAGTACTTC. Amino acids: CASSNGQGVIYEQYF.

In this sample, this clonotype turned up many times. V gene TRBV4-2 combines with J gene TRBJ2-1; 7 positions match TRBD1. The V gene's germline CDR1 is LGHNA and CDR2 YNFKEQ. V shed 3 bases and J 6 bases; nucleotides not matched to a gene: 11. This CDR3 comprises 16 residues. The CDR3 spells CASSQTLRTGTNEQFF. The CDR3 bases are TGTGCCAGCAGCCAGACCCTCCGGACAGGTACCAATGAGCAGTTCTTC.

In its sample, this clonotype was seen many times. The chain links TRBV11-3 to TRBJ2-2; D is ambiguous. CDR3 length equals 13 residues. Per the germline V gene, CDR1 is SGHNT and CDR2 is YENEEA. Trimming left V 1 base short and J 7 bases short, with 7 bases between. CDR3 protein: CASSLGTGGELFF. CDR3 coding DNA: TGTGCCAGCAGCTTAGGAACGGGCGGGGAGCTGTTTTTT.

In its sample, this clonotype was seen a few times. The chain combines TRBV19 with TRBJ1-5, with D maybe TRBD1 (6 bases). Trimming took 2 bases from V and 6 from J, leaving 14 bases between them. Germline CDR1 LNHDA, CDR2 SQIVND (reference sequence). The CDR3 consists of 15 residues. In DNA form, the CDR3 reads TGTGCCAGTAGTATACCGGGGGGCGGGAGTCAGCCCCAGCATTTT. Translating it yields CASSIPGGGSQPQHF.

The chain uses TRBV7-2 and TRBJ2-5; perhaps TRBD2 as D (6 bases). Per germline, CDR1 SGHTA and CDR2 FQGNSA. The CDR3 covers 14 residues. Trimming took 4 bases from V and 4 from J, leaving 13 bases between them. This CDR3 is CASSSSWGVETQYF. The DNA for the CDR3 is TGTGCCAGCAGCTCTTCCTGGGGGGTAGAGACCCAGTACTTC.

This clonotype appeared many times. V gene TRBV12-3 or TRBV12-4 combines with J gene TRBJ2-1; a weak D match, TRBD2 (6 bases). V lost 3 bases and J lost 0, with 18 bases in between. CDR3 size: 18 residues. CDR3 nucleotides: TGTGCCAGCAGTTTTGGGCAGGGAGGCCCAAGCTCCTACAATGAGCAGTTCTTC. This gives the protein CASSFGQGGPSSYNEQFF.

This clonotype was recorded many times. The rearrangement links TRBV28 to TRBJ2-1; tentative D call: TRBD2 (5 bases). Trimming shortened V by 3 bases and J by 6 bases, and 9 bases separated the two germline ends. Looked up from germline, CDR1 is MDHEN and CDR2 is SYDVKM. The CDR3 extends over 13 amino acids. The CDR3 bases are TGTGCCAGCAGTTTTTATGAGGGCAATGAGCAGTTCTTC. Protein product: CASSFYEGNEQFF. Drawing the rest from reference TRBV28 and TRBJ2-1, the complete variable domain is DVKVTQSSRYLVKRTGEKVFLECVQDMDHENMFWYRQDPGLGLRLIYFSYDVKMKEKGDIPEGYSVSREKKERFSLILESASTNQTSMYLCASSFYEGNEQFFGPGTRLTVL.

This clonotype was seen repeatedly, ten times or more. The CDR3 DNA reads TGTGCCAGCGGCAGAACCTACGAGCAGTACTTC. This gives the protein CASGRTYEQYF. The rearrangement uses TRBV11-3 and TRBJ2-7; no clear D gene. Germline lookup yields CDR1 SGHNT and CDR2 YENEEA. The ends were cut back, 8 bases at V and 2 bases at J, with 7 bases in the middle. The CDR3 is made up of 11 amino acids. Looking up the rest from reference TRBV11-3 and TRBJ2-7 gives the full variable domain: EAGVVQSPRYKIIEKKQPVAFWCNPISGHNTLYWYLQNLGQGPELLIRYENEEAVDDSQLPKDRFSAERLKGVDSTLKIQPAELGDSAVYLCASGRTYEQYFGPGTRLTVT.

A note on this clonotype: This may arise from a read error, as a much more abundant clone is one base away. The chain joins TRBV7-3 to TRBJ2-1; 8 bases agree with TRBD2. The CDR3 covers 15 residues. Per the germline V gene, CDR1 is SGHTA and CDR2 is FQGTGA. CDR3 in amino acids: CAGSPRTSPNNEQFF. Written as DNA, the CDR3 is TGTGCCGGCAGCCCTCGGACTAGCCCTAACAATGAGCAGTTCTTC.

This clonotype has a count of ten or more. The rearrangement uses TRBV7-9 and TRBJ2-1, with D tentatively TRBD2 (6 bases). The CDR3 is made up of 17 amino acids. Trimming shortened V by 4 bases and J by 3 bases, and 19 bases separated the two germline ends. CDR1 is SEHNR and CDR2 is FQNEAQ in the germline V gene (reference sequence). CDR3 sequence (DNA): TGTGCCAGCAGCTCCCCCTCAAAAGCGGGCTTCTACAATGAGCAGTTCTTC. Translated, it gives CASSSPSKAGFYNEQFF.

This clonotype was detected many times. The CDR3: CASSLGMWGIGEKLFF. CDR3 coding DNA: TGTGCCAGCAGTTTAGGGATGTGGGGGATCGGGGAAAAACTGTTTTTT. This chain connects TRBV28 to TRBJ1-4, with a weak D call TRBD1 (5 bases). The CDR3 runs 16 residues. V lost 2 bases and J 8 bases, leaving 18 bases between the germline ends. CDR1 is MDHEN, CDR2 SYDVKM, per germline. Combining the CDR3 with reference TRBV28 and TRBJ1-4 gives the whole variable domain DVKVTQSSRYLVKRTGEKVFLECVQDMDHENMFWYRQDPGLGLRLIYFSYDVKMKEKGDIPEGYSVSREKKERFSLILESASTNQTSMYLCASSLGMWGIGEKLFFGSGTQLSVL.

This clonotype was seen only a few times. This chain uses TRBV28 with TRBJ1-5; possible D gene TRBD1, 5 bases. Trimming cost V 6 bases and J 11 bases, with 26 bases left between them. The CDR3 is 16 residues long. CDR1 and CDR2 from the germline V gene are MDHEN and SYDVKM. The CDR3: CASSPLVRGEFGAQHF. CDR3 bases: TGTGCCAGCAGCCCACTGGTCAGAGGGGAGTTTGGGGCCCAGCATTTT.

This sequence joins TRBV9 and TRBJ2-1; TRBD2 matches 8 bases. The V gene's germline CDR1 is SGDLS and CDR2 YYNGEE. This CDR3 is 16 amino acids long. Germline trimming cut 3 bases from V and 0 bases from J; bases unmatched to any gene: 5. The CDR3 bases are TGTGCCAGCAGCGCCAGCGGGGGACTCTCCTACAATGAGCAGTTCTTC. Its translation: CASSASGGLSYNEQFF.

This rearrangement joins TRBV6-1 to TRBJ2-1, with D perhaps matching TRBD2 (5 bases). V gave up 6 bases and J gave up 11 bases, with 14 bases separating them. Germline CDR1 and CDR2: MNHNS and SASEGT. This CDR3 spans 12 amino acids. For the CDR3, the DNA is TGTGCCAGCAGACCACAGACGGGAAAGCAGTTCTTC. Protein product: CASRPQTGKQFF.

At least ten counts were recorded for this clonotype. J is TRBJ2-1 and V is TRBV29-1; D is unclear. The length of the CDR3 is 10 residues. Germline CDR1 SQVTM, CDR2 ANQGSEA. Trimming removed 6 bases from V and 7 bases from J, with 7 bases in between. The CDR3, as DNA: TGCAGCGTCCGGATGAATGAGCAGTTCTTC. Translated, it gives CSVRMNEQFF.

In DNA, the CDR3 is TGTGCCAGTAGTATTCCGACAGGCTCTGGAAACACCATATATTTT. This translates into CASSIPTGSGNTIYF. The gene calls are TRBV19 and TRBJ1-3, with D possibly being TRBD1 (6 bases). The CDR3 totals 15 residues. CDR1 and CDR2 from the germline V gene are LNHDA and SQIVND (reference sequence). V was pared by 3 bases and J by 0 bases, with 9 bases between.

Many counts were recorded for this clonotype. The rearrangement links TRBV19 to TRBJ2-5; a possible D gene is TRBD2 (5 bases). This CDR3 is 14 amino acids long. Deletions cut 4 bases from V and 2 bases from J, with 11 bases between. The germline gives CDR1 LNHDA, CDR2 SQIVND (reference sequence). DNA for the CDR3: TGTGCCAGTAGTAAAGGAGGAGGACAAGAGACCCAGTACTTC. Its protein product is CASSKGGGQETQYF.